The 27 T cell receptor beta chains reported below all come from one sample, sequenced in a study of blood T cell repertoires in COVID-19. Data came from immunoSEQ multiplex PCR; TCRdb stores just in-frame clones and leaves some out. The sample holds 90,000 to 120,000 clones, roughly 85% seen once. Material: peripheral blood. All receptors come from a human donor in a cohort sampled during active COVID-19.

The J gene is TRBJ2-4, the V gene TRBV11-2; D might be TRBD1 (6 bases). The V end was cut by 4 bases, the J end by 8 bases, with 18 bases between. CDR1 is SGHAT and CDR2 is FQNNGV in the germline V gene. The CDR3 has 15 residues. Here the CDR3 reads CASSSPGVAWDIQYF. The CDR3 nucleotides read TGTGCCAGCAGCTCCCCAGGGGTAGCCTGGGACATTCAGTACTTC.

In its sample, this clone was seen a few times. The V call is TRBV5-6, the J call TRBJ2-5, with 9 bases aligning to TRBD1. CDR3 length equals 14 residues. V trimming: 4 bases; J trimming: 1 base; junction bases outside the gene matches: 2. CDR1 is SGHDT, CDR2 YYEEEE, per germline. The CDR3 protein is CASSRGQGQETQYF. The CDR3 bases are TGTGCCAGCAGCCGGGGACAGGGCCAAGAGACCCAGTACTTC.

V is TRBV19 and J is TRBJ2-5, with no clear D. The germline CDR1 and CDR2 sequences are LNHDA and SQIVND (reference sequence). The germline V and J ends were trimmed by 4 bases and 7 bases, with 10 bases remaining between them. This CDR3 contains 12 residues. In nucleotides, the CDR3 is TGTGCCAGTAGTAACCAGCGCGGGACCCAGTACTTC. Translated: CASSNQRGTQYF.

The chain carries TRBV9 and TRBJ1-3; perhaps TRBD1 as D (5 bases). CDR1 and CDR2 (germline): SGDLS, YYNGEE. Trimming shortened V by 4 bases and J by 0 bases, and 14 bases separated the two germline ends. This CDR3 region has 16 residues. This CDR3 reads CASSSGTANSGNTIYF. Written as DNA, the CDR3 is TGTGCCAGCAGCTCAGGGACTGCGAACTCTGGAAACACCATATATTTT.

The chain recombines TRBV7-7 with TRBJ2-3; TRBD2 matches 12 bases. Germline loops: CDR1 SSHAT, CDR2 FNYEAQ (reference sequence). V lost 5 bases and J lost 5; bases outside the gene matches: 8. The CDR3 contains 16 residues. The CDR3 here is CASSPLAGGPGDTQYF. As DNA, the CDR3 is TGTGCCAGCAGCCCGCTAGCGGGGGGGCCCGGAGATACGCAGTATTTT. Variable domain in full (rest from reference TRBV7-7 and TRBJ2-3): GAGVSQSPRYKVTKRGQDVTLRCDPISSHATLYWYQQALGQGPEFLTYFNYEAQPDKSGLPSDRFSAERPEGSISTLTIQRTEQRDSAMYRCASSPLAGGPGDTQYFGPGTRLTVL.

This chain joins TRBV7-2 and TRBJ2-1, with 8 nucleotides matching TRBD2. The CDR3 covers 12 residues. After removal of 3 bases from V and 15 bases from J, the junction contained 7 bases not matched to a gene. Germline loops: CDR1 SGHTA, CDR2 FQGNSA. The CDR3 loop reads CASSFSGAPWFF. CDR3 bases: TGTGCCAGCAGCTTTAGCGGGGCCCCGTGGTTCTTC. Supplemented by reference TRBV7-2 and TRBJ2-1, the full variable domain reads GAGVSQSPSNKVTEKGKDVELRCDPISGHTALYWYRQSLGQGLEFLIYFQGNSAPDKSGLPSDRFSAERTGGSVSTLTIQRTQQEDSAVYLCASSFSGAPWFFGPGTRLTVL.

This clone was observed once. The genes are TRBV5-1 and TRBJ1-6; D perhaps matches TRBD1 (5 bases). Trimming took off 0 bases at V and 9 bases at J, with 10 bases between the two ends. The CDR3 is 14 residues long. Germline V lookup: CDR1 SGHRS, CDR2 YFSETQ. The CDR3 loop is CASSLDPTASPLHF. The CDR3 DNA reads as TGCGCCAGCAGCTTGGACCCGACAGCTTCACCCCTCCACTTT.

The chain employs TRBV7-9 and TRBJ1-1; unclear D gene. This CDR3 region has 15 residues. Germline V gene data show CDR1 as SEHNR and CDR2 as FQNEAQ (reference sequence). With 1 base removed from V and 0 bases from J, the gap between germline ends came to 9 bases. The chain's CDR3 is CASSLGSGLNTEAFF. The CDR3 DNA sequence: TGTGCCAGCAGCTTAGGATCAGGCCTGAACACTGAAGCTTTCTTT.

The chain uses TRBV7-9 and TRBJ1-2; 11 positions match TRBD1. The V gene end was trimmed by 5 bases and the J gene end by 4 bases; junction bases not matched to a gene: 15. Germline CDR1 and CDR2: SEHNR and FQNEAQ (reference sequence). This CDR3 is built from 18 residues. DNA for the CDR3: TGTGCCAGCAGCCAAGGTGGGACAGGGGGAAGGACAGGCTATGGCTACACCTTC. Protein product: CASSQGGTGGRTGYGYTF.

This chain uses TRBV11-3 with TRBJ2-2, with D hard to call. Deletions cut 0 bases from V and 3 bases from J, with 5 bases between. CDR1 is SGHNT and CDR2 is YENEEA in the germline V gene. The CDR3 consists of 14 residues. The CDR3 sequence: CASSLDRDTGELFF. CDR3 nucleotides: TGTGCCAGCAGCTTAGATCGCGACACCGGGGAGCTGTTTTTT. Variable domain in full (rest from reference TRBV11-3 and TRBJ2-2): EAGVVQSPRYKIIEKKQPVAFWCNPISGHNTLYWYLQNLGQGPELLIRYENEEAVDDSQLPKDRFSAERLKGVDSTLKIQPAELGDSAVYLCASSLDRDTGELFFGEGSRLTVL.

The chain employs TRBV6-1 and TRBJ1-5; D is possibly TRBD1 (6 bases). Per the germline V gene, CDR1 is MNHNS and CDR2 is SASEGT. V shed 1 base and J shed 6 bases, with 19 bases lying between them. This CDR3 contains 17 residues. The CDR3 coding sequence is TGTGCCAGCAGTGAAGAGATTAGCAGGGGCTACGGTCAGCCCCAGCATTTT. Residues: CASSEEISRGYGQPQHF.

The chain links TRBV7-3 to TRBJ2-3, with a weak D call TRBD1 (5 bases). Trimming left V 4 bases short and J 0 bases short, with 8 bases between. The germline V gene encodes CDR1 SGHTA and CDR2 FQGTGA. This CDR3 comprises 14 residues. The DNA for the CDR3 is TGTGCCAGCAGCTCCAGGGCCAGCACAGATACGCAGTATTTT. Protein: CASSSRASTDTQYF.

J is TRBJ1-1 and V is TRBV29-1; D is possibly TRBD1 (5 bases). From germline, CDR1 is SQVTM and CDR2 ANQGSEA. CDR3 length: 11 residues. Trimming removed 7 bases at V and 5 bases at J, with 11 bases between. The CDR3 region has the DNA TGCAGCGCCTCAGGGTTAACTGAAGCTTTCTTT. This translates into CSASGLTEAFF.

CDR3 nucleotide sequence: TGTGCCAGCAGTTTTGAGGAGGCTTACAATGAGCAGTTCTTC. Its protein product is CASSFEEAYNEQFF. V and J are TRBV27 and TRBJ2-1; D may be TRBD2 (5 bases). Deletions cut 3 bases from V and 4 bases from J, with 10 bases between. This CDR3 has 14 amino acids. Germline V gene sequence: CDR1 MNHEY, CDR2 SMNVEV (reference sequence).

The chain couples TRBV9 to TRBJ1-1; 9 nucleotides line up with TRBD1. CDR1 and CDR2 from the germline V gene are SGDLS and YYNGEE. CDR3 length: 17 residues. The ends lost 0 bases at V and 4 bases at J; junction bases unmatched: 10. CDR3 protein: CASSVDRGRGRSTEAFF. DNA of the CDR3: TGTGCCAGCAGCGTAGACAGGGGGCGCGGTAGGAGCACTGAAGCTTTCTTT.

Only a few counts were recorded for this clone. The CDR3 reads CASSLGGLRELFF. The CDR3 DNA reads TGTGCCAGCAGCTTAGGAGGTCTTCGGGAGCTGTTTTTT. The rearrangement uses TRBV7-8 and TRBJ2-2; D ambiguous. Trimming stripped 1 base from V and 9 bases from J, with 9 bases between. Germline CDR1 is SGHVS and CDR2 is FQNEAQ. The CDR3 is 13 amino acids.

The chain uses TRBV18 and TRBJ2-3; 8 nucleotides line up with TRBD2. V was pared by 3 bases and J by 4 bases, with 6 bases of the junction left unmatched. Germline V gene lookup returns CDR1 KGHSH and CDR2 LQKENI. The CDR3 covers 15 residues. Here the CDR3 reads CASSPITGGPDTQYF. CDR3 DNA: TGTGCCAGCTCACCGATAACGGGAGGGCCAGATACGCAGTATTTT.

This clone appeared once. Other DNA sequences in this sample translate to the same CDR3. DNA for the CDR3: TGTGCCAGCAGCTTAGGTGCAGGGGTCTACGAGCAGTACTTC. It specifies CASSLGAGVYEQYF. The V call is TRBV7-9, the J call TRBJ2-7; the D gene is possibly TRBD1 (6 bases). The germline V gene encodes CDR1 SEHNR and CDR2 FQNEAQ (reference sequence). V lost 1 base to trimming and J lost 3 bases, with 10 bases between them. The CDR3 consists of 14 residues.

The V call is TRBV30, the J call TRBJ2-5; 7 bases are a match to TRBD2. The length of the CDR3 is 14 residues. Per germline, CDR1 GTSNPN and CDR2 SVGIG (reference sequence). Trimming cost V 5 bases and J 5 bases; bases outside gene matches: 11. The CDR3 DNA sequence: TGTGCCTGGGTGGAGCGGGGAGGCCCGGAGACCCAGTACTTC. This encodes CAWVERGGPETQYF.

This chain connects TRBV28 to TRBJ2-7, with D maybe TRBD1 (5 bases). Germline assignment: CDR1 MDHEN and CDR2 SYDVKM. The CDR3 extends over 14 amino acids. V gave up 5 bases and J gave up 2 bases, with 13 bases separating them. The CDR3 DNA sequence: TGTGCCAGCAGTACGCCCCAGGGTACCTACGAGCAGTACTTC. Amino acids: CASSTPQGTYEQYF. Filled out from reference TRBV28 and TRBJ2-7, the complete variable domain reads DVKVTQSSRYLVKRTGEKVFLECVQDMDHENMFWYRQDPGLGLRLIYFSYDVKMKEKGDIPEGYSVSREKKERFSLILESASTNQTSMYLCASSTPQGTYEQYFGPGTRLTVT.

CDR3 amino acids: CASSDQSDYGYTF. The CDR3 region has the DNA TGTGCCAGCAGTGACCAGTCTGACTATGGCTACACCTTC. The V gene is TRBV2, the J gene TRBJ1-2; D call uncertain. The CDR3 totals 13 residues. Germline loops: CDR1 SNHLY, CDR2 FYNNEI. Trimming took off 3 bases at V and 3 bases at J, with 8 bases between the two ends.

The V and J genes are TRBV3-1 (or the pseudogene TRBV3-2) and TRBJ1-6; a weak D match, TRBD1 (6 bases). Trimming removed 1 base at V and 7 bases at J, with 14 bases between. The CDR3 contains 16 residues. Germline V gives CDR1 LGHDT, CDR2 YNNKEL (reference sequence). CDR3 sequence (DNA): TGTGCCAGCAGCCAAGGTAGACAGGCTTGGAATTCACCCCTCCACTTT. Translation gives CASSQGRQAWNSPLHF.

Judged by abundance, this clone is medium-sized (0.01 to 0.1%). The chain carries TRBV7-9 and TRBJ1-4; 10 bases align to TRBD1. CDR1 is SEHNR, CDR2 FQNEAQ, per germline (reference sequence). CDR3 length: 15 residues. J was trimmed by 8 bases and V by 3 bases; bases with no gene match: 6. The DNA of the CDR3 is TGTGCCAGCAGCTTGTTGACAGGGGGCGCGGAAAAACTGTTTTTT. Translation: CASSLLTGGAEKLFF.

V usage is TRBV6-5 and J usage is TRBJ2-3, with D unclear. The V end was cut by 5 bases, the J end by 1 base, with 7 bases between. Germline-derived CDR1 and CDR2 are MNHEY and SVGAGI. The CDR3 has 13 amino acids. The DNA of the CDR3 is TGTGCCAGCAGTCCACCGGGCACAGATACGCAGTATTTT. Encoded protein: CASSPPGTDTQYF.

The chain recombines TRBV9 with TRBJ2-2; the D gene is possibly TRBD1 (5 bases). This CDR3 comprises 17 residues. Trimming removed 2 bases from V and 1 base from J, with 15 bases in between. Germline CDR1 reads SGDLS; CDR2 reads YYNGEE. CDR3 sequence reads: CASSVGAGIKNTGELFF. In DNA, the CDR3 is TGTGCCAGCAGCGTTGGGGCCGGCATTAAGAACACCGGGGAGCTGTTTTTT.

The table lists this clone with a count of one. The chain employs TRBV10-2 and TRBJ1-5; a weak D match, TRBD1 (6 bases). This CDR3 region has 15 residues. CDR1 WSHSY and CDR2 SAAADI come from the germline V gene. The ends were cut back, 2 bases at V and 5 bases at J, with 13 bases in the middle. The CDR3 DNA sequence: TGCGCCAGCAGTGAGGGCAGGGGTGGTTATCAGCCCCAGCATTTT. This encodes CASSEGRGGYQPQHF.

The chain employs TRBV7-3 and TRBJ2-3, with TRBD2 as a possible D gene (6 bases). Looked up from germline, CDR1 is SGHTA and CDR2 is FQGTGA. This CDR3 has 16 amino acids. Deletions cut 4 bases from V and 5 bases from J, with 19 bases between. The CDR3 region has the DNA TGTGCCAGCAGCTCTGCGCCGGAGGGGAGCGGAGATACGCAGTATTTT. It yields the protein CASSSAPEGSGDTQYF. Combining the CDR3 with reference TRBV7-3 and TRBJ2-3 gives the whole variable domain GAGVSQTPSNKVTEKGKYVELRCDPISGHTALYWYRQSLGQGPEFLIYFQGTGAADDSGLPNDRFFAVRPEGSVSTLKIQRTERGDSAVYLCASSSAPEGSGDTQYFGPGTRLTVL.